Each of the 7 T cell receptor beta chains below was sequenced from the same sample in a study of identical twins. TCRdb reanalysed the 5' RACE reads using MiXCR and keeps one entry per CDR3 protein. The table records some 500,000 distinct CDR3 sequences, nearly 10% of them present only once. The same data also went into a second study, on yellow fever vaccine responses in identical twins.

The specimen sequenced was PBMCs. Source of these receptors: a woman aged 18-29 years in good health.

Concerning this clonotype itself: Given the absence of the conserved phenylalanine or tryptophan at the CDR3 end, a read error is likely. This chain links TRBV7-9 with TRBJ2-7; no clear D. V was trimmed by 5 bases and J by 2 bases, leaving 7 bases between them. The CDR3 has 12 amino acids. Germline-derived CDR1 and CDR2 are SEHNR and FQNEAQ (reference sequence). The chain's CDR3 is CASSPDTYEQYY. Written as DNA, the CDR3 is TGTGCCAGCAGCCCCGACACCTACGAGCAGTACTAC.

This clonotype was observed at least ten times. V usage is TRBV5-1 and J usage is TRBJ2-7; D not certain. Between the trimmed V and J ends, which lost 0 bases and 6 bases, there was a span of 10 bases. This CDR3 is 13 amino acids long. Germline lookup yields CDR1 SGHRS and CDR2 YFSETQ. The DNA of the CDR3 is TGCGCCAGCAGCTTGGAACGGCAAAGCGAGCAGTACTTC. Translation: CASSLERQSEQYF.

This clonotype was seen a handful of times. V and J are TRBV2 and TRBJ2-5; D gene unclear. The CDR3 has 13 residues. CDR1 is SNHLY and CDR2 is FYNNEI in the germline V gene. V lost 3 bases and J lost 5, with 10 bases in between. The DNA for the CDR3 is TGTGCCAGCAGTGATACGGCGGCGGAGACCCAGTACTTC. Protein: CASSDTAAETQYF.

V and J are TRBV15 and TRBJ2-5; possibly TRBD1 or TRBD2 for D (6 bases each). CDR1 is LNHNV, CDR2 YYDKDF, per germline (reference sequence). The CDR3 is made up of 16 amino acids. The ends were cut back, 3 bases at V and 0 bases at J, with 14 bases in the middle. This CDR3 reads CATSRGARTNQETQYF. The CDR3 nucleotides read TGTGCCACCAGCAGGGGGGCCCGGACTAACCAAGAGACCCAGTACTTC.

This clonotype was observed a handful of times. The chain is built from TRBV20-1 and TRBJ2-5; tentatively, D is TRBD2 (7 bases). Germline CDR1 is DFQATT and CDR2 is SNEGSKA (reference sequence). This CDR3 has 12 residues. Trimming removed 6 bases from V and 7 bases from J, with 15 bases in between. The CDR3 DNA is TGCAGTGCCGCGGGGGACAAGGGGACCCAGTACTTC. It encodes CSAAGDKGTQYF.

The rearrangement links TRBV20-1 to TRBJ1-5, with TRBD1 matching over 7 bases. The CDR3 loop spans 14 amino acids. Germline V gene sequence: CDR1 DFQATT, CDR2 SNEGSKA (reference sequence). V shed 3 bases, J shed 2 bases, and the junction held 4 bases outside the gene matches. CDR3 DNA sequence: TGCAGTGCTAGTGAGGGGGCTGGCAATCAGCCCCAGCATTTT. Protein sequence: CSASEGAGNQPQHF.

The chain joins TRBV28 to TRBJ2-7; 9 positions agree with TRBD1. CDR1 MDHEN and CDR2 SYDVKM come from the germline V gene. CDR3 length: 14 amino acids. Trimming cost V 5 bases and J 7 bases; bases outside gene matches: 9. The CDR3 coding sequence is TGTGCCAGCAGTCCCCGGGACAGGGAACCGGAGCAGTACTTC. Amino acid sequence: CASSPRDREPEQYF.